This TCR beta chain emerged from a study of T cells in Graves' hyperthyroidism and ophthalmopathy. The CDR3 covers 10 residues. Losses at the gene ends were 8 bases for V and 15 bases for J; bases not matched to a gene: 6. Per germline, CDR1 SNHLY and CDR2 FYNNEI. It was RNA transcripts that yielded the amplified TCR beta CDR3 regions. The HTBI primer set drove a first-round RT-PCR of the TCR CDR3. From the multiplex PCR reads, TCRdb called clonotypes with MiXCR, one entry per CDR3 protein. The table lists fewer than 500,000 distinct CDR3 sequences, approximately 14% of them singletons, with roughly a fifth in the top ten. Among ophthalmopathy patients, the Clinical Activity Score reached at least 3, the NOSPECS grade reached at least 4, and duration remained under 3 months. Approximately 9.3 ml of fresh peripheral blood supplied the PBMCs. This clonotype was seen only a few times. Its antigen is not identified.

Regarding the study as a whole: The majority of expanded thyroid clonotypes above 0.001 also appeared in blood.

The chain links TRBV2 to TRBJ1-4, with TRBD1 matching 7 bases. Sequencing input: blood. The receptor comes from a woman under 40 with Graves' ophthalmopathy. In DNA form, the CDR3 reads TGTGCCAGCCGGGGACAGTGGGTGTTTTTT. Translation gives CASRGQWVFF. Complete variable domain (other parts from reference TRBV2 and TRBJ1-4): EPEVTQTPSHQVTQMGQEVILRCVPISNHLYFYWYRQILGQKVEFLVSFYNNEISEKSEIFDDQFSVERPDGSNFTLKIRSTKLEDSAMYFCASRGQWVFFGSGTQLSVL.